The 18 T cell receptor beta chains listed next were all sequenced from one sample in a study of OX40 agonist ivuxolimab in advanced cancers. Assay: immunoSEQ multiplex PCR; the TCRdb copy retains only in-frame clones and omits some. The table lists about 85,000 clones, 65% to 90% of them singletons. The input for sequencing was CD4+ or CD8+ T cells sorted from blood, taken in a trial of the OX40 agonist ivuxolimab. Source of these receptors: an adult with an advanced solid tumor such as melanoma, head and neck, liver or kidney cancer.

The chain employs TRBV5-4 and TRBJ2-7, with 7 bases that match TRBD1. The CDR3 covers 13 residues. J lost 6 bases, V lost 4 bases, and 7 bases had no gene match. CDR1 is SGHNT and CDR2 is YYREEE in the germline V gene (reference sequence). This CDR3 is CASSPVTGIEQYF. Here the CDR3 DNA reads TGTGCCAGCAGCCCGGTGACAGGGATCGAGCAGTACTTC.

The gene calls are TRBV5-1 and TRBJ2-6, with 9 bases fitting TRBD1. This CDR3 spans 17 amino acids. Germline V gene data show CDR1 as SGHRS and CDR2 as YFSETQ. V shed 4 bases, J shed 2 bases, and the junction held 7 bases outside the gene matches. DNA of the CDR3: TGCGCCAGCAGCAACCGGGACAGGGTGACTGGGGCCAACGTCCTGACTTTC. Its protein is CASSNRDRVTGANVLTF.

The chain carries TRBV11-2 and TRBJ2-7, with no clear D. Germline-derived CDR1 and CDR2 are SGHAT and FQNNGV. The CDR3 extends over 12 amino acids. The V gene lost 5 bases and the J gene lost 3 bases, with 8 bases spanning the gap. CDR3 DNA sequence: TGTGCCAGCAGCCCTGACATCTACGAGCAGTACTTC. Protein sequence: CASSPDIYEQYF.

The V gene is TRBV25-1, the J gene TRBJ1-3; TRBD1 is a possible D gene (5 bases). V lost 4 bases, J lost 2 bases, and 6 bases lay in between. CDR3 length: 13 residues. The germline CDR1 and CDR2 sequences are MGHDK and SYGVNS. CDR3 bases: TGTGCCAGCAGTGCGACAGCTGGAAACACCATATATTTT. Encoded protein: CASSATAGNTIYF.

This clone occurred once. The rearrangement joins TRBV5-4 to TRBJ2-4, with D possibly matching TRBD2 (5 bases). V lost 5 bases, J lost 0 bases, and 9 bases lay in between. Germline assignment: CDR1 SGHNT and CDR2 YYREEE (reference sequence). The CDR3 is 14 residues long. The CDR3 protein is CASRGDLAKNIQYF. The DNA for the CDR3 is TGTGCCAGCAGGGGAGATTTAGCCAAAAACATTCAGTACTTC. Together with reference TRBV5-4 and TRBJ2-4, the CDR3 gives the full variable domain: ETGVTQSPTHLIKTRGQQVTLRCSSQSGHNTVSWYQQALGQGPQFIFQYYREEENGRGNFPPRFSGLQFPNYSSELNVNALELDDSALYLCASRGDLAKNIQYFGAGTRLSVL.

The gene calls are TRBV2 and TRBJ1-4; D unclear. V was trimmed by 2 bases and J by 8 bases, leaving 15 bases between them. The CDR3 runs 15 residues. Germline V CDR1 and CDR2: SNHLY, FYNNEI. CDR3 DNA: TGTGCCAGCAGTGAACGGACGGATTTTATGGAAAAACTGTTTTTT. Amino acid sequence: CASSERTDFMEKLFF.

The CDR3 region has the DNA TGCGCCAGCAGCCAAGAATGGGGGGGGTACAATGAGCAGTTCTTC. The encoded protein is CASSQEWGGYNEQFF. This chain joins TRBV4-3 and TRBJ2-1; TRBD2 matches at 7 bases. From germline, CDR1 is LGHNA and CDR2 YSLEER. V trimming: 0 bases; J trimming: 4 bases; junction bases outside the gene matches: 3. This CDR3 has 15 residues.

The V gene is TRBV6-5, the J gene TRBJ1-4, with a weak D call TRBD1 (6 bases). With 0 bases removed from V and 7 bases from J, the gap between germline ends came to 9 bases. CDR1 MNHEY and CDR2 SVGAGI come from the germline V gene. The CDR3 totals 14 residues. The CDR3 DNA follows: TGTGCCAGCAGTTACTCGGAGGGGGGTGAAAAACTGTTTTTT. Translated: CASSYSEGGEKLFF.

The chain joins TRBV7-3 to TRBJ1-2; 12 bases are shared with TRBD1. The V gene end was trimmed by 5 bases and the J gene end by 4 bases; junction bases not matched to a gene: 17. The CDR3 is made up of 19 amino acids. Germline CDR1 is SGHTA and CDR2 is FQGTGA. The CDR3 DNA reads as TGTGCCAGCAGCCCCATGCCCCCGGGACAGGGGGCGCTTGGCTATGGCTACACCTTC. This gives the protein CASSPMPPGQGALGYGYTF.

Only one count was recorded for this clone. V gene TRBV7-3 combines with J gene TRBJ1-3; D is uncertain. Per germline, CDR1 SGHTA and CDR2 FQGTGA. The length of the CDR3 is 16 residues. V was pared by 0 bases and J by 0 bases, with 9 bases between. CDR3 sequence (DNA): TGTGCCAGCAGCTTAACGGGCGGCAGCTCTGGAAACACCATATATTTT. Its translation: CASSLTGGSSGNTIYF. The full variable domain, completed using reference TRBV7-3 and TRBJ1-3, is GAGVSQTPSNKVTEKGKYVELRCDPISGHTALYWYRQSLGQGPEFLIYFQGTGAADDSGLPNDRFFAVRPEGSVSTLKIQRTERGDSAVYLCASSLTGGSSGNTIYFGEGSWLTVV.

This clone was recorded once. V usage is TRBV6-1 and J usage is TRBJ2-2; TRBD2 is a possible D gene (5 bases). CDR1 MNHNS and CDR2 SASEGT come from the germline V gene. The CDR3 has 14 amino acids. Trimming removed 7 bases at V and 6 bases at J, with 15 bases between. Here the CDR3 DNA reads TGTGCCAGCACCGGGATCAGTGGTGCCGGGGAGCTGTTTTTT. Its protein product is CASTGISGAGELFF.

This clone was picked up one time. The chain links TRBV7-3 to TRBJ2-7; D possibly uses TRBD1 or TRBD2 (6 bases each). V shed 2 bases and J shed 7 bases, with 15 bases lying between them. The CDR3 loop spans 14 amino acids. CDR1 is SGHTA and CDR2 is FQGTGA in the germline V gene. CDR3 sequence (DNA): TGTGCCAGCAGCTTAGATCCGGGGGCGTTTGAGCAGTACTTC. This gives the protein CASSLDPGAFEQYF.

The J gene is TRBJ1-2, the V gene TRBV14; weak D call: TRBD1 (5 bases). CDR3 size: 13 residues. The ends were cut back, 5 bases at V and 0 bases at J, with 7 bases in the middle. Germline-derived CDR1 and CDR2 are SGHDN and FVKESK. CDR3 coding DNA: TGTGCCAGCAGCTCGACAGCTAACTATGGCTACACCTTC. Amino acids: CASSSTANYGYTF.

The V gene is TRBV5-6, the J gene TRBJ2-2; D is ambiguous. This CDR3 contains 12 residues. V lost 6 bases, J lost 2 bases, and 5 bases lay in between. Germline V gene data show CDR1 as SGHDT and CDR2 as YYEEEE. The CDR3 protein is CASNRNTGELFF. Here the CDR3 DNA reads TGTGCCAGCAACAGAAACACCGGGGAGCTGTTTTTT.

About this clone: The junction differs from germline at one of its ends, possibly a read error. The gene calls are TRBV11-2 and TRBJ2-3; 12 bases match TRBD2. CDR3 size: 17 residues. CDR1 and CDR2 from the germline V gene are SGHAT and FQNNGV. The CDR3 DNA reads TGTGCCAGCAGCTTTAGGTCTAGCGGGGGGGGATCAGATACGCGGTATTTT. Encoded protein: CASSFRSSGGGSDTRYF.

V is TRBV9 and J is TRBJ2-1; 13 bases fit TRBD2. Germline CDR1 reads SGDLS; CDR2 reads YYNGEE. V dropped 0 bases and J dropped 11; count of bases not matched to a gene: 8. This CDR3 is 16 amino acids long. In nucleotides, the CDR3 is TGTGCCAGCAGCGTAGTGGCCGGGACTAGCGGGGAAAAGCAGTTCTTC. As protein: CASSVVAGTSGEKQFF.

J is TRBJ2-3 and V is TRBV28; 8 nucleotides match TRBD2. The CDR3 sequence is 17 residues long. Germline values: CDR1 MDHEN, CDR2 SYDVKM. With V trimmed by 4 bases and J by 0 bases, 9 bases remained unmatched. CDR3 sequence: CASSSHSAGVSTDTQYF. The CDR3 bases are TGTGCCAGCAGTTCCCACTCAGCGGGGGTCAGCACAGATACGCAGTATTTT.

The chain combines TRBV7-9 with TRBJ2-2; D not certain. CDR3 length equals 14 residues. Germline CDR1 SEHNR, CDR2 FQNEAQ (reference sequence). Trimming left V 5 bases short and J 5 bases short, with 12 bases between. The CDR3 coding sequence is TGTGCCAGCAGCCTGTTAACCGTAACCGGGGAGCTGTTTTTT. Translation gives CASSLLTVTGELFF.